This T cell receptor beta chain came from a study of naive and memory T cell subsets. General observations from the study: Possibly reflecting memory cells re-expressing CD45RA, a few larger clonotypes occurred in naive repertoires, especially CD8.

Germline assignment: CDR1 GTSNPN and CDR2 SVGIG (reference sequence). This CDR3 has 13 amino acids. Trimming pared 7 bases from V and 1 base from J, leaving 8 bases between. As to this clonotype: Its cognate antigen is unknown.

Both TRBC1 and TRBC2 were covered by a beta constant-region primer of two equimolar oligonucleotides. TCRdb redid the calling of the UMI-ligation and nested PCR reads with MiXCR, one entry per CDR3 protein. The table shows 140,000 to 150,000 distinct CDR3 sequences, with 17% occurring only once. The chain employs TRBV30 and TRBJ2-6; D possibly corresponds to TRBD1 (6 bases). The TCR was taken from a human donor in good health. Sequenced input: naive CD4+ T cells from blood. CDR3 DNA: TGTGCCTTACAGGGTTCTGGGGCCAACGTCCTGACTTTC. Encoded protein: CALQGSGANVLTF. Drawing the rest from reference TRBV30 and TRBJ2-6, the complete variable domain is SQTIHQWPATLVQPVGSPLSLECTVEGTSNPNLYWYRQAAGRGLQLLFYSVGIGQISSEVPQNLSASRPQDRQFILSSKKLLLSDSGFYLCALQGSGANVLTFGAGSRLTVL.